This T cell receptor beta chain came from a study of blood T cell repertoires in COVID-19. Overall study context: Samples came from the United States, Italy and Spain, spanning acute and convalescent COVID-19. T cells, B-cell-depleted T cells, or PBMCs supplied cDNA or gDNA.

The authors' processing: Cell counts per sample came from amplifying reference gene primers. Measured with immunoSEQ multiplex PCR; TCRdb has only the in-frame clones, and not every one. The V and J calls and the clone size are those of that table, but D and trimming were determined from the DNA. The table has around 50,000 clones, 70% to 85% seen once. The Seattle site enrolled patients during active infection and followed them longitudinally. The CDR3 extends over 14 amino acids. The germline V gene encodes CDR1 SEHNR and CDR2 FQNEAQ (reference sequence). The trim removed 4 bases at V and 6 bases at J, leaving 5 bases unmatched. This clone was detected ten times or more.

The sequenced material came from peripheral blood. The V call is TRBV7-9, the J call TRBJ2-2, with 7 bases matching TRBD1. This TCR came from an elderly man with COVID-19, enrolled during active disease. The CDR3 loop is CASSSIQGSGELFF. DNA of the CDR3: TGTGCCAGCAGCTCCATACAGGGGTCCGGGGAGCTGTTTTTT.